Sequencing of this T cell receptor (beta chain) was carried out in a study of OX40 agonist ivuxolimab in advanced cancers. Assay: immunoSEQ multiplex PCR; the TCRdb copy retains only in-frame clones and omits some. The data contain 70,000 to 80,000 clones, about 89% of them singletons. The germline CDR1 and CDR2 sequences are MDHEN and SYDVKM. 14 amino acids form the CDR3, both terminal residues included. At cycle 4 day 1, cycle 7 day 1, and baseline, blood was sampled. In its sample, this clone was seen once. The DNA is left out, because the CDR3 cannot be placed on it with certainty; the CDR3 is given as TCRdb lists it.

The specimen comprised CD4+ or CD8+ T cells sorted from blood, sampled in a trial of the OX40 agonist ivuxolimab. The genes are TRBV28 and TRBJ2-7. The receptor was derived from an adult with an advanced solid tumor such as melanoma, head and neck, liver or kidney cancer. CDR3 sequence: CASSPRDLFFWQYF.